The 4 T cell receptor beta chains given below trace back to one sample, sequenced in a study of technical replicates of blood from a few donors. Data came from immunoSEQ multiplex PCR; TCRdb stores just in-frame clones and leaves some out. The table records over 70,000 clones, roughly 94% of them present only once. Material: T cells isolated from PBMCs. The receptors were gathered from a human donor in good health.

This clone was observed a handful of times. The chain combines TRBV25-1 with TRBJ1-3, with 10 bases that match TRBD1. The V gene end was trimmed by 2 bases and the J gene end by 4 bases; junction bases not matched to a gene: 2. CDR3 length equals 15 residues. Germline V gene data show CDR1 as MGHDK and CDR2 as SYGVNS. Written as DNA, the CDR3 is TGTGCCAGCAGTGAACAGGGACAGGGGGGAAACACCATATATTTT. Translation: CASSEQGQGGNTIYF.

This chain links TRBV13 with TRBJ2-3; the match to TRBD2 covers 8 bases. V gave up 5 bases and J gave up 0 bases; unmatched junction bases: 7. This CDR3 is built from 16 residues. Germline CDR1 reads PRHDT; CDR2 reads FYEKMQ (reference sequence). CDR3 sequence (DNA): TGTGCCAGCAGCGCACGTAGCGGGACTAGCACAGATACGCAGTATTTT. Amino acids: CASSARSGTSTDTQYF.

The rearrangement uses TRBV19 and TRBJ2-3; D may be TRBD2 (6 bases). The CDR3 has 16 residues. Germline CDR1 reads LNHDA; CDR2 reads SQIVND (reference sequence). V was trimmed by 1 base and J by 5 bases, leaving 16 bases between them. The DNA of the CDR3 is TGTGCCAGTAGTATAGGAAGTCGGGGGACGGAAGATACGCAGTATTTT. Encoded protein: CASSIGSRGTEDTQYF. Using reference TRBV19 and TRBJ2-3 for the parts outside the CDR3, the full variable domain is DGGITQSPKYLFRKEGQNVTLSCEQNLNHDAMYWYRQDPGQGLRLIYYSQIVNDFQKGDIAEGYSVSREKKESFPLTVTSAQKNPTAFYLCASSIGSRGTEDTQYFGPGTRLTVL.

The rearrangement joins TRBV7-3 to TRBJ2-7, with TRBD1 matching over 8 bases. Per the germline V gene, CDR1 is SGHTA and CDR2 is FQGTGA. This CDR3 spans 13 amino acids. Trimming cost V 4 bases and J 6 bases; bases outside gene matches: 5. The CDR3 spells CASSSQGAAEQYF. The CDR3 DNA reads TGTGCCAGCAGCTCGCAGGGGGCAGCCGAGCAGTACTTC.